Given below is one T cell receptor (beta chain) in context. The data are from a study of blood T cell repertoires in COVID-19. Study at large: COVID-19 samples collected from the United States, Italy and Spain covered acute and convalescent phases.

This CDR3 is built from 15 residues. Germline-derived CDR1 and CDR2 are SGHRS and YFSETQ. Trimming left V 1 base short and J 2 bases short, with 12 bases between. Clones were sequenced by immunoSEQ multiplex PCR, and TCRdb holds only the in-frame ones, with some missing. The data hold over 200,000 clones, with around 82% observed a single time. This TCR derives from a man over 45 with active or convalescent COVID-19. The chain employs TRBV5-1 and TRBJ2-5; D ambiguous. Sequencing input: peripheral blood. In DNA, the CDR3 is TGCGCCAGCAGCTTGACCCCAGTGAAGCAAGAGACCCAGTACTTC. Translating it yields CASSLTPVKQETQYF.